Below, 18 T cell receptor beta chains from the same sample are listed, as sequenced in a study of T cells in Graves' hyperthyroidism and ophthalmopathy. The source material, RNA transcripts, was used to amplify TCR beta CDR3 regions. The HTBI primer set was used in a first-round RT-PCR of the TCR CDR3. TCRdb re-called the multiplex PCR reads through MiXCR, storing one row per CDR3 protein. The table lists 250,000 to 400,000 distinct CDR3 sequences, roughly an eighth of them singletons. Sequencing input: blood. These receptor sequences come from a woman aged 40 to 50 with Graves' ophthalmopathy.

This clonotype was observed at least ten times. The gene calls are TRBV10-3 and TRBJ1-6; unclear D gene. Trimming took 10 bases from V and 6 from J, leaving 10 bases between them. The germline V gene encodes CDR1 ENHRY and CDR2 SYGVKD. The CDR3 consists of 12 residues. In DNA, the CDR3 is TGTGCCACCCGCTGGGGTAATTCACCCCTCCACTTT. Amino acids: CATRWGNSPLHF.

The chain combines TRBV30 with TRBJ1-1; D perhaps matches TRBD1 (5 bases). The CDR3 sequence is 13 residues long. The V gene lost 0 bases and the J gene lost 4 bases, with 9 bases spanning the gap. CDR1 is GTSNPN, CDR2 SVGIG, per germline (reference sequence). CDR3 in amino acids: CAWSVAGSTEAFF. For the CDR3, the DNA is TGTGCCTGGAGTGTAGCAGGGAGCACTGAAGCTTTCTTT.

This clonotype came up many times. This rearrangement joins TRBV7-9 to TRBJ2-1; 7 nucleotides align to TRBD1. The CDR3 spans 15 residues. J gave up 5 bases and V 5 bases, and 9 bases lay outside the gene matches. Per germline, CDR1 SEHNR and CDR2 FQNEAQ (reference sequence). CDR3 residues: CASSEKGGSNNEQFF. CDR3 in DNA: TGTGCCAGCAGCGAGAAAGGGGGCAGCAACAATGAGCAGTTCTTC.

This clonotype appeared a few times. A read error may be the cause here, since a much bigger clone is one base away. This chain connects TRBV2 to TRBJ2-1, with 8 bases lining up with TRBD2. Germline V CDR1 and CDR2: SNHLY, FYNNEI. There are 14 residues in the CDR3. V shed 7 bases, J shed 3 bases, and the junction held 5 bases outside the gene matches. Written as DNA, the CDR3 is TGTGCCAGCATGACTAGCGAAGACTACAATGAGCAGTTCTTC. Protein: CASMTSEDYNEQFF.

This clonotype was found a few times. The chain has TRBV24-1 and TRBJ2-1; either TRBD1 or TRBD2 may fit D (5 bases each). Trimming removed 2 bases at V and 4 bases at J, with 11 bases between. The CDR3 sequence is 15 residues long. Germline V gene sequence: CDR1 KGHDR, CDR2 SFDVKD. CDR3 in amino acids: CATSDSTGQYNEQFF. For the CDR3, the DNA is TGTGCCACCAGTGATTCCACGGGGCAGTACAATGAGCAGTTCTTC.

The table lists this clonotype with many counts. The chain has TRBV27 and TRBJ1-3; 8 bases are a match to TRBD1. The CDR3 covers 17 residues. Germline values: CDR1 MNHEY, CDR2 SMNVEV (reference sequence). Trimming at V came to 5 bases and at J to 0 bases, leaving 9 bases not matched to a gene. CDR3 sequence (DNA): TGTGCCAGCAGTCCAAGACAGGGGTCTAGCTCTGGAAACACCATATATTTT. The encoded protein is CASSPRQGSSSGNTIYF.

This clonotype was seen ten or more times. The chain recombines TRBV6-1 with TRBJ1-4; D possibly corresponds to TRBD1 (5 bases). Looked up from germline, CDR1 is MNHNS and CDR2 is SASEGT. CDR3 size: 17 residues. Trimming left V 6 bases short and J 3 bases short, with 20 bases between. CDR3 DNA sequence: TGTGCCAGCAGCGCAAAACGCGGGGGGACCTCTAATGAAAAACTGTTTTTT. It translates to CASSAKRGGTSNEKLFF.

The chain employs TRBV7-9 and TRBJ2-7; D is ambiguous. This CDR3 comprises 16 residues. V lost 6 bases and J lost 3, with 21 bases in between. The germline V gene encodes CDR1 SEHNR and CDR2 FQNEAQ (reference sequence). CDR3 DNA sequence: TGTGCCAGCAGTTACTCCCCTACGGAGCCGAGCTACGAGCAGTACTTC. Protein product: CASSYSPTEPSYEQYF.

In its sample, this clonotype was seen many times. J is TRBJ2-3 and V is TRBV28; 7 bases agree with TRBD1. Per germline, CDR1 MDHEN and CDR2 SYDVKM. This CDR3 has 18 amino acids. The J segment lost 6 bases and the V segment lost 2 bases, leaving 17 bases of the junction unmatched. This CDR3 reads CASSLSPGTAHLVDTQYF. The DNA for the CDR3 is TGTGCCAGCAGTTTAAGTCCCGGGACAGCCCACCTCGTGGATACGCAGTATTTT.

This clonotype was recorded a few times. This may come from a read error, since a much larger clone is one base off. The rearrangement uses TRBV2 and TRBJ2-3; 8 bases agree with TRBD2. Germline V gene sequence: CDR1 SNHLY, CDR2 FYNNEI. V trimming: 5 bases; J trimming: 2 bases; junction bases outside the gene matches: 6. The CDR3 spans 15 residues. The CDR3 sequence: CASSYEREFTDTQYF. CDR3 bases: TGTGCCAGCAGTTACGAGCGGGAGTTCACAGATACGCAGTATTTT.

This clonotype was recorded many times. The V and J genes are TRBV7-9 and TRBJ2-1; 9 bases agree with TRBD1. Germline CDR1 and CDR2: SEHNR and FQNEAQ (reference sequence). CDR3 size: 15 residues. Trimming took 5 bases from V and 5 from J; bases not matched to a gene: 7. The CDR3 is CASSRTGASNNEQFF. The CDR3 bases are TGTGCCAGCAGCCGGACAGGGGCCTCTAACAATGAGCAGTTCTTC.

This sequence joins TRBV3-1 and TRBJ2-3; D may be TRBD2 (5 bases). The CDR3 sequence is 15 residues long. CDR1 and CDR2 from the germline V gene are LGHDT and YNNKEL (reference sequence). V gave up 1 base and J gave up 0 bases, with 8 bases separating them. This CDR3 is CASSQGGWSTDTQYF. The CDR3 coding sequence is TGTGCCAGCAGCCAAGGCGGGTGGAGCACAGATACGCAGTATTTT.

The sample holds many counts of this clonotype. The chain links TRBV6-1 to TRBJ1-1; TRBD1 is a possible D gene (5 bases). CDR1 is MNHNS and CDR2 is SASEGT in the germline V gene. The CDR3 extends over 13 amino acids. Trimming cost V 7 bases and J 8 bases, with 17 bases left between them. CDR3 residues: CASIQVTGGEAFF. The CDR3 DNA reads TGTGCCAGCATCCAAGTAACCGGGGGAGAAGCTTTCTTT.

This clonotype was seen only a few times. The V call is TRBV15, the J call TRBJ2-7; 8 bases match TRBD1. The CDR3 runs 15 residues. V shed 3 bases, J shed 6 bases, and the junction held 10 bases outside the gene matches. Looked up from germline, CDR1 is LNHNV and CDR2 is YYDKDF (reference sequence). The CDR3 region is CATSRPTGTGGEQYF. The CDR3 DNA reads as TGTGCCACCAGCAGGCCTACGGGGACAGGTGGCGAGCAGTACTTC.

This clonotype was counted many times. The chain couples TRBV7-6 to TRBJ1-1; D is unresolved. In germline, CDR1 is SGHVS, CDR2 FNYEAQ. The CDR3 is 13 amino acids. Trimming removed 5 bases from V and 6 bases from J, with 13 bases in between. CDR3 residues: CASSTGVSAEAFF. In DNA form, the CDR3 reads TGTGCCAGCAGCACTGGGGTGTCGGCTGAAGCTTTCTTT. The variable domain in full, completed from reference TRBV7-6 and TRBJ1-1, reads GAGVSQSPRYKVTKRGQDVALRCDPISGHVSLYWYRQALGQGPEFLTYFNYEAQQDKSGLPNDRFSAERPEGSISTLTIQRTEQRDSAMYRCASSTGVSAEAFFGQGTRLTVV.

The table lists this clonotype with many counts. The genes are TRBV2 and TRBJ2-2, with 11 bases lining up with TRBD2. The CDR3 loop spans 16 amino acids. The ends lost 4 bases at V and 6 bases at J; junction bases unmatched: 7. Germline V lookup: CDR1 SNHLY, CDR2 FYNNEI. CDR3 in amino acids: CASSAKLAGVAGELFF. Written as DNA, the CDR3 is TGTGCCAGCAGTGCGAAACTAGCGGGAGTGGCCGGGGAGCTGTTTTTT.

The chain couples TRBV20-1 to TRBJ2-3; 9 nucleotides align to TRBD1. The CDR3 is made up of 13 amino acids. Germline trimming cut 8 bases from V and 3 bases from J; bases unmatched to any gene: 6. CDR1 is DFQATT and CDR2 is SNEGSKA in the germline V gene (reference sequence). CDR3 in DNA: TGCAGTCTCGGGGGACAGGGTACAGATACGCAGTATTTT. Translation: CSLGGQGTDTQYF.

This clonotype was counted between two and nine times. The V gene is TRBV25-1, the J gene TRBJ2-2, with 7 bases lining up with TRBD2. CDR1 is MGHDK, CDR2 SYGVNS, per germline. The V and J ends lost 1 base and 0 bases, in that order; junction bases with no gene match: 17. The CDR3 runs to 21 residues. CDR3 sequence reads: CASSEFVSGVAGVPNTGELFF. The CDR3 DNA follows: TGTGCCAGCAGTGAATTTGTGAGCGGGGTGGCGGGGGTTCCGAACACCGGGGAGCTGTTTTTT.